The TCR beta chain described here comes from a study of T cell responses to AZD1222 COVID-19 vaccine. Study-wide background: Second doses were pooled across both intervals (about 4 or about 12 weeks).

Remarks on this clone: No antigen is known for it.

Findings and caveats of the study: In a largely white British group with more females than males, clonal diversity was possibly underestimated. Spike-specific TCR breadth and depth were elevated following two AZD1222 doses.

The method was immunoSEQ multiplex PCR; TCRdb's version includes in-frame clones alone and lacks a portion of them. The sample includes 100,000 to 150,000 clones, 89% of them seen just once. CDR3 length: 15 residues. The germline V and J ends were trimmed by 2 bases and 3 bases, with 14 bases remaining between them. Germline lookup yields CDR1 SGHAT and CDR2 FQNNGV. V and J are TRBV11-2 and TRBJ2-7; the D gene is possibly TRBD1 (6 bases). Sample: peripheral blood, taken on day 0 of AZD1222 vaccination. The TCR sequence derives from an adult in good health. In nucleotides, the CDR3 is TGTGCCAGCAGCTTATTTGGACAGATAAACTACGAGCAGTACTTC. Translating it yields CASSLFGQINYEQYF. Full variable domain (rest looked up from reference TRBV11-2 and TRBJ2-7): EAGVAQSPRYKIIEKRQSVAFWCNPISGHATLYWYQQILGQGPKLLIQFQNNGVVDDSQLPKDRFSAERLKGVDSTLKIQPAKLEDSAVYLCASSLFGQINYEQYFGPGTRLTVT.